This T cell receptor beta chain was sequenced during a study of T cell responses to AZD1222 COVID-19 vaccine. Study-level background: Samples with a second dose at about 4 or about 12 weeks were pooled together.

This clone was picked up a small number of times. The antigen is undetermined. Other DNA sequences from this sample encode an identical CDR3 as well. Assay: immunoSEQ multiplex PCR; the TCRdb copy retains only in-frame clones and omits some. Of roughly 78,000 clones in the sample, around four fifths were seen once. CDR1 SQVTM and CDR2 ANQGSEA come from the germline V gene. This CDR3 is built from 13 residues. The V gene lost 4 bases and the J gene lost 4 bases, with 13 bases spanning the gap. Regarding the study as a whole: With two AZD1222 doses given, Spike-specific TCR breadth and depth both rose. Unmutated regions of variants are reportedly targeted by nearly half of spike-specific TCRs. Most donors were white British and more were female, and clonal diversity was possibly underestimated.

This clonotype was sampled from an adult in good health. V gene TRBV29-1 combines with J gene TRBJ1-1; tentative D call: TRBD1 (6 bases). The source material was peripheral blood, sampled on day 0 of AZD1222 vaccination. CDR3 bases: TGCAGCGTTGTCGGCCAAGGGGGCACTGAAGCTTTCTTT. Amino acids: CSVVGQGGTEAFF.